These 8 T cell receptor beta chains were sequenced from one sample in a study of beta chain features in type 1 diabetes. Expressed TCRB transcripts were sequenced because the entire RNA isolate underwent reverse transcription. The method was immunoSEQ multiplex PCR; TCRdb's version includes in-frame clones alone and lacks a portion of them. The table shows fewer than 350,000 clones, with about 19% occurring only once. Specimen: naive CD4+ T cells from blood. The origin of the receptors is a woman aged 18 to 35 in good health.

This chain joins TRBV19 and TRBJ2-4, with a weak D call TRBD2 (6 bases). CDR1 and CDR2 from the germline V gene are LNHDA and SQIVND (reference sequence). V lost 3 bases and J 7 bases, leaving 13 bases between the germline ends. The CDR3 is 14 amino acids. As DNA, the CDR3 is TGTGCCAGTAGTATCCGCGGACGGGGGAACATTCAGTACTTC. Amino acid sequence: CASSIRGRGNIQYF.

This clone appeared a few times. V and J are TRBV2 and TRBJ2-6, with a possible D match to TRBD2 (5 bases). V shed 7 bases and J shed 2 bases, with 12 bases lying between them. Germline V gene sequence: CDR1 SNHLY, CDR2 FYNNEI. The CDR3 is 15 amino acids. The CDR3 loop is CASTTDGAGANVLTF. In DNA, the CDR3 is TGTGCCAGCACGACGGACGGGGCTGGGGCCAACGTCCTGACTTTC.

To note about this clone: Additional DNA sequences in this sample encode the identical CDR3. The chain couples TRBV9 to TRBJ2-1, with TRBD2 matching over 8 bases. V lost 0 bases to trimming and J lost 4 bases; unmatched junction nucleotides: 0. Germline V gene lookup returns CDR1 SGDLS and CDR2 YYNGEE. CDR3 size: 14 residues. This chain's CDR3 is CASSVGLAYNEQFF. For the CDR3, the DNA is TGTGCCAGCAGCGTAGGACTAGCGTACAATGAGCAGTTCTTC.

Written as DNA, the CDR3 is TGTGCCAGCAGCTTGCGAAGTCTAGCGGGGTCATCCCCCACAGATACGCAGTATTTT. Protein product: CASSLRSLAGSSPTDTQYF. V is TRBV5-6 and J is TRBJ2-3; 9 bases align to TRBD2. With 1 base clipped from V and 2 bases from J, the junction kept 14 bases outside the gene matches. The CDR3 is 19 residues long. From germline, CDR1 is SGHDT and CDR2 YYEEEE.

This clone has only a few counts. J is TRBJ2-3 and V is TRBV7-2; TRBD2 matches at 13 bases. CDR1 SGHTA and CDR2 FQGNSA come from the germline V gene. J gave up 4 bases and V 5 bases, and 9 bases lay outside the gene matches. The CDR3 has 17 amino acids. The CDR3 reads CASSKTSGGSGADTQYF. The CDR3 DNA reads as TGTGCCAGCAGCAAGACTAGCGGGGGGTCTGGAGCAGATACGCAGTATTTT.

This chain links TRBV5-5 with TRBJ2-1, with D maybe TRBD2 (6 bases). The V and J ends lost 4 bases and 9 bases respectively, with 17 bases between them. CDR1 is SGHKS and CDR2 is YYEKEE in the germline V gene (reference sequence). The CDR3 is 14 residues long. The DNA of the CDR3 is TGTGCCAGCAGCGGCCTTGGGGGAGGTGGTGAGCAGTTCTTC. It encodes CASSGLGGGGEQFF.

This rearrangement joins TRBV5-1 to TRBJ2-5; TRBD1 matches 7 bases. CDR1 is SGHRS and CDR2 is YFSETQ in the germline V gene. Losses at the gene ends were 4 bases for V and 2 bases for J; bases not matched to a gene: 5. This CDR3 contains 14 residues. The CDR3 loop reads CASSAGDSQETQYF. DNA of the CDR3: TGCGCCAGCAGCGCCGGGGACAGTCAAGAGACCCAGTACTTC.

The table lists this clone with a few counts. The rearrangement uses TRBV27 and TRBJ2-6, with D possibly TRBD1 on 6 matching bases. Trimming removed 2 bases at V and 13 bases at J, with 15 bases between. Germline CDR1 MNHEY, CDR2 SMNVEV (reference sequence). The CDR3 sequence is 14 residues long. CDR3 region: CASSLHLQGPVLTF. The CDR3 bases are TGTGCCAGCAGTTTACACCTACAGGGCCCTGTCCTGACTTTC.